One sample yielded the 22 T cell receptor beta chains listed below, sequenced in a study of blood T cell repertoires in COVID-19. Profiling relied on immunoSEQ multiplex PCR, and the TCRdb table lists in-frame clones only, not all of them. The sample lists 110,000 or so clones; about 79% were seen once. Sequenced: peripheral blood. These receptor sequences come from a woman of 80 years or more with active or convalescent COVID-19.

The chain links TRBV19 to TRBJ1-1; 7 nucleotides agree with TRBD1. Germline CDR1 is LNHDA and CDR2 is SQIVND (reference sequence). The CDR3 contains 15 residues. V lost 1 base to trimming and J lost 0 bases; unmatched junction nucleotides: 2. Here the CDR3 reads CASSIGGQVNTEAFF. DNA for the CDR3: TGTGCCAGTAGTATAGGCGGACAGGTGAACACTGAAGCTTTCTTT. The complete variable domain, with remaining parts taken from reference TRBV19 and TRBJ1-1, reads DGGITQSPKYLFRKEGQNVTLSCEQNLNHDAMYWYRQDPGQGLRLIYYSQIVNDFQKGDIAEGYSVSREKKESFPLTVTSAQKNPTAFYLCASSIGGQVNTEAFFGQGTRLTVV.

A few counts support this clone. The chain recombines TRBV19 with TRBJ2-5; a weak D match, TRBD2 (6 bases). The germline V gene has CDR1 LNHDA and CDR2 SQIVND (reference sequence). This CDR3 has 15 residues. Between the trimmed V and J ends, which lost 3 bases and 1 base, there was a span of 12 bases. The CDR3 DNA reads TGTGCCAGTAGTATTTTTATTAGCGGCCAAGAGACCCAGTACTTC. Translation gives CASSIFISGQETQYF.

This clone is a singleton in its sample. This chain uses TRBV7-6 with TRBJ2-1, with TRBD2 as a possible D gene (6 bases). Trimming shortened V by 1 base and J by 2 bases, and 18 bases separated the two germline ends. The germline CDR1 and CDR2 sequences are SGHVS and FNYEAQ. There are 18 residues in the CDR3. The chain's CDR3 is CASSLGAGRGLAYNEQFF. CDR3 nucleotides: TGTGCCAGCAGCTTAGGGGCCGGACGGGGGTTGGCCTACAATGAGCAGTTCTTC.

The gene calls are TRBV2 and TRBJ2-1; 13 nucleotides align to TRBD2. The CDR3 length is 19 residues. Germline V lookup: CDR1 SNHLY, CDR2 FYNNEI. The V segment lost 4 bases and the J segment 7 bases; nucleotides outside the gene matches: 16. The CDR3 sequence: CASSVDGKGTSGTRNEQFF. The DNA of the CDR3 is TGTGCCAGCAGTGTGGATGGCAAAGGGACTAGCGGGACGAGGAATGAGCAGTTCTTC.

CDR3 DNA: TGTGCCAGCAGCCAAGTCGGCGGGACTGCCGTCCATGAGCAGTTCTTC. Translation: CASSQVGGTAVHEQFF. This rearrangement joins TRBV3-1 (or the pseudogene TRBV3-2) to TRBJ2-1; D perhaps matches TRBD2 (6 bases). The CDR3 is 16 amino acids. CDR1 LGHDT and CDR2 YNNKEL come from the germline V gene (reference sequence). Trimming stripped 1 base from V and 8 bases from J, with 18 bases between.

V is TRBV19 and J is TRBJ2-5; D is perhaps TRBD1 (6 bases). V was shortened by 3 bases and J by 5 bases, with 10 bases between the two germline ends. This CDR3 comprises 13 residues. Germline V gene lookup returns CDR1 LNHDA and CDR2 SQIVND (reference sequence). CDR3 sequence reads: CASSINRAETQYF. The CDR3 DNA is TGTGCCAGTAGTATCAACAGGGCCGAGACCCAGTACTTC.

The V and J genes are TRBV27 and TRBJ1-2; D is unclear. The ends were cut back, 2 bases at V and 5 bases at J, with 9 bases in the middle. The CDR3 length is 13 residues. Germline CDR1 reads MNHEY; CDR2 reads SMNVEV (reference sequence). The CDR3 spells CASSLGLSYGYTF. The CDR3 nucleotides are TGTGCCAGCAGTTTAGGCCTCAGTTATGGCTACACCTTC.

V is TRBV9 and J is TRBJ2-1; no reliable D call. V shed 4 bases and J shed 0 bases, with 14 bases lying between them. This CDR3 is 16 amino acids long. Germline CDR1 is SGDLS and CDR2 is YYNGEE. The CDR3 loop is CASSLQRGVSYNEQFF. Written as DNA, the CDR3 is TGTGCCAGCAGCCTCCAGCGAGGAGTCTCCTACAATGAGCAGTTCTTC.

The chain carries TRBV5-1 and TRBJ2-3; the match to TRBD2 covers 7 bases. This CDR3 region has 15 residues. Losses at the gene ends were 4 bases for V and 0 bases for J; bases not matched to a gene: 5. The germline gives CDR1 SGHRS, CDR2 YFSETQ. The CDR3 sequence is CASSPAGSSTDTQYF. DNA of the CDR3: TGCGCCAGCAGCCCAGCGGGGAGTAGCACAGATACGCAGTATTTT.

This clone was recorded a few times. This CDR3 is CASSQVDRGHEQYF. CDR3 in DNA: TGCGCCAGCAGCCAAGTAGACAGGGGTCACGAGCAGTACTTC. The chain combines TRBV4-1 with TRBJ2-7, with 8 bases aligning to TRBD1. V gave up 1 base and J gave up 5 bases; unmatched junction bases: 4. Germline CDR1 is MGHRA and CDR2 is YSYEKL. CDR3 size: 14 residues.

The CDR3 region is CASSLRGTSGRYNEQFF. The CDR3 DNA sequence: TGTGCCAGCAGTTTAAGGGGGACTAGCGGGAGATACAATGAGCAGTTCTTC. The V gene is TRBV28, the J gene TRBJ2-1, with 14 bases that match TRBD2. Germline CDR1 and CDR2: MDHEN and SYDVKM. The CDR3 extends over 17 amino acids. Germline trimming cut 2 bases from V and 4 bases from J; bases unmatched to any gene: 4. Full variable domain (rest looked up from reference TRBV28 and TRBJ2-1): DVKVTQSSRYLVKRTGEKVFLECVQDMDHENMFWYRQDPGLGLRLIYFSYDVKMKEKGDIPEGYSVSREKKERFSLILESASTNQTSMYLCASSLRGTSGRYNEQFFGPGTRLTVL.

This clone was counted at least ten times. V and J are TRBV7-9 and TRBJ1-4; 9 bases are a match to TRBD1. Trimming took 5 bases from V and 8 from J; bases not matched to a gene: 9. Per the germline V gene, CDR1 is SEHNR and CDR2 is FQNEAQ (reference sequence). This CDR3 comprises 15 residues. The CDR3 coding sequence is TGTGCCAGCAGCGTTACACAGGGGGCAGGAGAAAAACTGTTTTTT. It specifies CASSVTQGAGEKLFF.

This chain joins TRBV28 and TRBJ2-7; 7 positions match TRBD1. CDR3 length equals 14 residues. Germline V gene sequence: CDR1 MDHEN, CDR2 SYDVKM. The V segment lost 6 bases and the J segment 2 bases; nucleotides outside the gene matches: 7. The CDR3 nucleotides read TGTGCCAGCAGCCTCGGACAGGTTCCCTACGAGCAGTACTTC. Protein: CASSLGQVPYEQYF. Using reference TRBV28 and TRBJ2-7 for the parts outside the CDR3, the full variable domain is DVKVTQSSRYLVKRTGEKVFLECVQDMDHENMFWYRQDPGLGLRLIYFSYDVKMKEKGDIPEGYSVSREKKERFSLILESASTNQTSMYLCASSLGQVPYEQYFGPGTRLTVT.

The rearrangement joins TRBV5-1 to TRBJ2-6; TRBD1 is a possible D gene (5 bases). V lost 3 bases and J lost 0, with 13 bases in between. Per germline, CDR1 SGHRS and CDR2 YFSETQ. This CDR3 has 17 amino acids. The CDR3 coding sequence is TGCGCCAGCAGCTGGCGAAGTCAGGGCTCTGGGGCCAACGTCCTGACTTTC. The encoded protein is CASSWRSQGSGANVLTF.

The gene calls are TRBV7-9 and TRBJ2-2; D possibly corresponds to TRBD1 (6 bases). The V gene's germline CDR1 is SEHNR and CDR2 FQNEAQ (reference sequence). V gave up 11 bases and J gave up 2 bases, with 9 bases separating them. The CDR3 covers 12 residues. The CDR3 DNA reads as TGTGCCGGACAGACTAACACCGGGGAGCTGTTTTTT. It codes for CAGQTNTGELFF.

The chain uses TRBV27 and TRBJ1-1; D not certain. Per the germline V gene, CDR1 is MNHEY and CDR2 is SMNVEV (reference sequence). The CDR3 length is 13 residues. Trimming cost V 2 bases and J 5 bases, with 9 bases left between them. DNA of the CDR3: TGTGCCAGCAGTTTAGGTACGGTGACTGAAGCTTTCTTT. Its translation: CASSLGTVTEAFF.

The V gene is TRBV5-4, the J gene TRBJ2-3; 7 positions agree with TRBD2. The germline gives CDR1 SGHNT, CDR2 YYREEE (reference sequence). CDR3 size: 15 residues. The ends lost 5 bases at V and 2 bases at J; junction bases unmatched: 8. The CDR3 sequence: CASRPSGTNTDTQYF. CDR3 nucleotide sequence: TGTGCCAGCAGACCAAGTGGGACTAACACAGATACGCAGTATTTT.

The chain combines TRBV7-2 with TRBJ2-1; 7 positions agree with TRBD2. The CDR3 totals 16 residues. V lost 2 bases and J lost 4; bases outside the gene matches: 8. CDR1 and CDR2 (germline): SGHTA, FQGNSA. CDR3 coding DNA: TGTGCCAGCAGCTTAAGAATGAGCGGGACTTACAATGAGCAGTTCTTC. It translates to CASSLRMSGTYNEQFF.

This rearrangement joins TRBV2 to TRBJ1-5; D call uncertain. The germline V and J ends were trimmed by 7 bases and 7 bases, with 14 bases remaining between them. Germline CDR1 SNHLY, CDR2 FYNNEI. The CDR3 has 13 residues. CDR3 coding DNA: TGTGCCAGCAACAGTGTGGGCCCCCAGCCCCAGCATTTT. Translation gives CASNSVGPQPQHF.

The chain employs TRBV3-1 (or the pseudogene TRBV3-2) and TRBJ2-7; 8 bases are a match to TRBD1. V trimming: 3 bases; J trimming: 4 bases; junction bases outside the gene matches: 8. The CDR3 loop spans 15 amino acids. Germline V lookup: CDR1 LGHDT, CDR2 YNNKEL (reference sequence). The CDR3 region is CASSQPGQAVYEQYF. The CDR3 DNA is TGTGCCAGCAGCCAGCCGGGACAGGCGGTATACGAGCAGTACTTC.

The rearrangement joins TRBV29-1 to TRBJ2-3; 8 bases align to TRBD2. Per the germline V gene, CDR1 is SQVTM and CDR2 is ANQGSEA. J gave up 3 bases and V 4 bases, and 9 bases lay outside the gene matches. The CDR3 totals 15 residues. CDR3 coding DNA: TGCAGCGTTGGGGTATCGGGAGGGGTTACAGATACGCAGTATTTT. Translated: CSVGVSGGVTDTQYF.

The V call is TRBV20-1, the J call TRBJ2-3; D is unclear. CDR3 size: 14 residues. Germline V gene data show CDR1 as DFQATT and CDR2 as SNEGSKA (reference sequence). V lost 3 bases, J lost 0 bases, and 10 bases lay in between. CDR3 sequence (DNA): TGCAGTGCTAGTATAGCAACCAGCACAGATACGCAGTATTTT. Its translation is CSASIATSTDTQYF.